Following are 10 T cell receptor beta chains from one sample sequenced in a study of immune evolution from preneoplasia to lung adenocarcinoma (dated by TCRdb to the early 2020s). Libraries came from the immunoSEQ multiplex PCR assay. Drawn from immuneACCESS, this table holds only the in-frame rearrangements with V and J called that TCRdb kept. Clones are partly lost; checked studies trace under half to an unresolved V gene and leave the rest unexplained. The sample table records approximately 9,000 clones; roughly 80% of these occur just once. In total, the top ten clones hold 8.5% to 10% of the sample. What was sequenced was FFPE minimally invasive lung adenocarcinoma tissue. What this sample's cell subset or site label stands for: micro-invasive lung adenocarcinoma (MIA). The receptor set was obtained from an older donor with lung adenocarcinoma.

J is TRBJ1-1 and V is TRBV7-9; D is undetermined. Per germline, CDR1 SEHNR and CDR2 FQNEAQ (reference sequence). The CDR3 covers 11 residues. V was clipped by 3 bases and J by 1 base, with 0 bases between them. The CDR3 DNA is TGTGCCAGCAGCTTGAACACTGAAGCTTTCTTT. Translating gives CASSLNTEAFF.

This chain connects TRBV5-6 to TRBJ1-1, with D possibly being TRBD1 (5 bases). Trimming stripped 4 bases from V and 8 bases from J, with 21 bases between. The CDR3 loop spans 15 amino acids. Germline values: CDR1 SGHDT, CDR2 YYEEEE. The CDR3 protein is CASSTPGTREDEAFF. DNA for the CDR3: TGTGCCAGCAGCACACCAGGGACGAGGGAGGACGAAGCTTTCTTT.

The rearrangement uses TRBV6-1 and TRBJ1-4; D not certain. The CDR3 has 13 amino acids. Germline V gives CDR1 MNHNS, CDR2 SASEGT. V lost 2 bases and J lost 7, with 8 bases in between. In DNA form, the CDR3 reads TGTGCCAGCAGTGAATCACGGGGTGAAAAACTGTTTTTT. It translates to CASSESRGEKLFF.

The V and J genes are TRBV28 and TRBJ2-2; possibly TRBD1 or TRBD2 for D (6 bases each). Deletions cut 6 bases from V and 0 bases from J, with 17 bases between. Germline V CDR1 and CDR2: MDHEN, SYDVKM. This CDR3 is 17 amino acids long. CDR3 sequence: CASRDKGGRANTGELFF. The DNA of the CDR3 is TGTGCCAGCAGAGATAAGGGGGGCAGGGCGAACACCGGGGAGCTGTTTTTT.

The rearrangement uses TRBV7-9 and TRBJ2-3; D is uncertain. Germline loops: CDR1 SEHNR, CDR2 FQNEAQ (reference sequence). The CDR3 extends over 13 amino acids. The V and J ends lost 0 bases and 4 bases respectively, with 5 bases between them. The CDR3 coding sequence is TGTGCCAGCAGCTTAGCGTCTTCAGATACGCAGTATTTT. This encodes CASSLASSDTQYF. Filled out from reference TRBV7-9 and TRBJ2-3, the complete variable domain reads DTGVSQNPRHKITKRGQNVTFRCDPISEHNRLYWYRQTLGQGPEFLTYFQNEAQLEKSRLLSDRFSAERPKGSFSTLEIQRTEQGDSAMYLCASSLASSDTQYFGPGTRLTVL.

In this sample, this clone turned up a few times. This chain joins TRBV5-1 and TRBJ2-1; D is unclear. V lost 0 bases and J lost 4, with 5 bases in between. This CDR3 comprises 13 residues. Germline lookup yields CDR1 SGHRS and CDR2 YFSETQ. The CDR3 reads CASSLDTYNEQFF. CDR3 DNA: TGCGCCAGCAGCTTGGACACTTACAATGAGCAGTTCTTC.

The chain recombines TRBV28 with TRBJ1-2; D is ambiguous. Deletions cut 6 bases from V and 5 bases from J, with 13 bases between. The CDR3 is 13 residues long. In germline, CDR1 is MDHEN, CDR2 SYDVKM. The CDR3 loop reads CASSPPGLYGYTF. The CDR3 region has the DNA TGTGCCAGCAGCCCGCCTGGTCTTTATGGCTACACCTTC.

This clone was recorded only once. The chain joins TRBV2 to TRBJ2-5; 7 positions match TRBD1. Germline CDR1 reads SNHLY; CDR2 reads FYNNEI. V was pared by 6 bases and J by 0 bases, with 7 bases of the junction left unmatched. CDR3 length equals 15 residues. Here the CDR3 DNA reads TGTGCCAGCAGAGATCGGGACAGTTACCAAGAGACCCAGTACTTC. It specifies CASRDRDSYQETQYF.

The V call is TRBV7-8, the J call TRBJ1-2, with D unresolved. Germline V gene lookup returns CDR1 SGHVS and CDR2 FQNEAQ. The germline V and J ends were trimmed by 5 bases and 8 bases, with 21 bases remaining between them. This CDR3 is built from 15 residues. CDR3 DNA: TGTGCCAGCAGCAAGCCAGAGGCCGCGCCGGGGGGCTACACCTTC. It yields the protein CASSKPEAAPGGYTF.

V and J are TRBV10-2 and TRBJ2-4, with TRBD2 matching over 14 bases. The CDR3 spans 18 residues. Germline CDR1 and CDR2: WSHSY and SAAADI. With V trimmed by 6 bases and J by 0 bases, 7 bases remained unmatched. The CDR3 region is CASRRLAGGDIAKNIQYF. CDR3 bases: TGCGCCAGCAGGCGACTAGCGGGGGGGGACATAGCCAAAAACATTCAGTACTTC.